In its sample, the clone carrying this T cell receptor (beta chain) was seen many times. Read coverage stops 3 residues before the CDR3 terminus; the germline J gene supplies the remainder. Control and CVID samples contributed equal amounts of genomic DNA. TCRdb's table, derived via immunoSEQ multiplex PCR, lists solely in-frame clones and lacks some. The sample is made up of about 52,000 clones, none counted only once. The record originates from a study of T cell clonality in common variable immunodeficiency. This CDR3 is 14 amino acids long. Looked up from germline, CDR1 is SGHRS and CDR2 is YFSETQ. With 6 bases clipped from V and 4 bases from J, the junction kept 2 bases outside the gene matches.

The chain has TRBV5-1 and TRBJ2-3; 13 nucleotides match TRBD2. The sample taken for sequencing was peripheral blood mononuclear cells. The receptor's source is a person between 18 and 75 years old in good health. This CDR3 reads CASTLAGGPDTQYF. The part of the CDR3 DNA that was read is TGCGCCAGCACACTAGCGGGGGGGCCAGATACG.